Included here is one TCR beta chain sequence, with context. Here immunoSEQ multiplex PCR was the method, and the copy in TCRdb shows in-frame clones only, minus some. The table shows tens of thousands of clones, with around 85% occurring only once. These data originate in a study of blood T cell repertoires in COVID-19. The sequencing input was peripheral blood. The sequence came from a woman between 65 and 79 years old with active or convalescent COVID-19.

The CDR3 is CASSDRGYGYTF. Written as DNA, the CDR3 is TGTGCCAGCAGTGACAGGGGCTATGGCTACACCTTC. This rearrangement joins TRBV2 to TRBJ1-2, with D perhaps TRBD1 (6 bases). Trimming removed 3 bases from V and 4 bases from J, with 6 bases in between. The CDR3 length is 12 residues. Germline CDR1 and CDR2: SNHLY and FYNNEI.